The source of this TCR beta chain is a study of tumor-infiltrating lymphocytes in primary liver carcinoma. This CDR3 spans 17 amino acids. CDR1 SQVTM and CDR2 ANQGSEA come from the germline V gene. Bulk tissue was left unsorted, and RNA and DNA were co-extracted from approximately 20-30 mg of it. This clonotype was seen a few times. A junction end diverges from the germline sequence, so it may reflect a read error. The input was about 490 ng total RNA; TCR beta cDNA was made from it with a constant-region primer. A slightly modified ARM-PCR protocol with three nested multiplex PCR rounds produced these TCR beta libraries. In the first two PCR rounds, TRBV1-TRBV30 forward primers were paired with a C-beta reverse primer, and each round lasted about 10 cycles. From the multiplex PCR reads, TCRdb called clonotypes with MiXCR, one entry per CDR3 protein. The sample lists about 41,000 distinct CDR3 sequences; about three quarters were seen once.

The chain is built from TRBV29-1 and TRBJ2-6, with unresolved D. The receptor was derived from a man in his forties with primary liver carcinoma and hepatitis B virus infection. Sequencing was performed on liver tumor tissue from sampling region 2. The subset denotes: tumor region T2, inferior pole. CDR3 sequence reads: CCVEDTTQNTGANVLTF. The DNA for the CDR3 is TGCTGCGTTGAAGACACCACGCAGAATACTGGGGCCAACGTCCTGACTTTC.